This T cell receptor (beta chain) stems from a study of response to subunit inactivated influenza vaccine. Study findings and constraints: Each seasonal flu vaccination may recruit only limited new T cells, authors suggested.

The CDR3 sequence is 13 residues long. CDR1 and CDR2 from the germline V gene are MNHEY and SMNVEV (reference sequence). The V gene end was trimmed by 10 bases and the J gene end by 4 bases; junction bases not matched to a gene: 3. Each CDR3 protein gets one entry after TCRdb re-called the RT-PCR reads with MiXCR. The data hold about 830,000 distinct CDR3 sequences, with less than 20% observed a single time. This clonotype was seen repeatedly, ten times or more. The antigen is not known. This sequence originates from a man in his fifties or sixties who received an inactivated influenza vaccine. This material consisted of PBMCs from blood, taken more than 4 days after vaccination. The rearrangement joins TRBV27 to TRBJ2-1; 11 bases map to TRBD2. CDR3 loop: CATGLAGYNEQFF. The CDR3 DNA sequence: TGTGCCACCGGACTAGCGGGTTACAATGAGCAGTTCTTC.